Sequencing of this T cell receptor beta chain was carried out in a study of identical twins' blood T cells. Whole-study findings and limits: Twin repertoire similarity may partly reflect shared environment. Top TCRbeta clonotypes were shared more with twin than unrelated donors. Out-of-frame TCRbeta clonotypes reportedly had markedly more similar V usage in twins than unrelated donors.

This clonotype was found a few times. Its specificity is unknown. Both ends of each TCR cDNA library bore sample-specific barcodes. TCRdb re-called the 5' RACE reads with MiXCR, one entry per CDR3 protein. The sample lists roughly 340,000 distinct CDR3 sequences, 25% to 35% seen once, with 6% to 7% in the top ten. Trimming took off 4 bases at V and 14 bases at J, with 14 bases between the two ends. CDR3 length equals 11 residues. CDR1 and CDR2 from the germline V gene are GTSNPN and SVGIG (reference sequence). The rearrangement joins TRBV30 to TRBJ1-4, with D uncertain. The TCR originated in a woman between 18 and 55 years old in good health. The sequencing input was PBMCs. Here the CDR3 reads CAWTMGMGLFF. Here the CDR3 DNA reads TGTGCCTGGACAATGGGAATGGGGCTGTTTTTT.